A single sample gave rise to the 26 T cell receptor beta chains below, sequenced in a study of shared clonotypes between healthy human individuals. Repertoires were generated with immunoSEQ multiplex PCR, while TCRdb's copy carries only in-frame clones and drops some. The sample has about 2.4 million clones; over 85% are singletons. Sequencing used naive CD4+ T cells from PBMCs. As to subset: CD45RA+ positively selected. All receptors come from a man aged 18 to 29 in good health. Some clones in this sample may be carry-over from other donors' samples.

V usage is TRBV2 and J usage is TRBJ1-4; weak D call: TRBD1 (5 bases). The CDR3 has 14 residues. Per germline, CDR1 SNHLY and CDR2 FYNNEI. Trimming took off 4 bases at V and 5 bases at J, with 11 bases between the two ends. In DNA, the CDR3 is TGTGCCAGCAGTGTGACGGGGACGAATGAAAAACTGTTTTTT. This translates into CASSVTGTNEKLFF.

The chain has TRBV6-1 and TRBJ1-1; possible D gene TRBD1, 5 bases. The length of the CDR3 is 14 residues. Germline V gene lookup returns CDR1 MNHNS and CDR2 SASEGT. V was clipped by 0 bases and J by 10 bases, with 15 bases between them. The DNA of the CDR3 is TGTGCCAGCAGTGAAGCGGGGAATTTTGGGGGAGCTTTCTTT. Amino acid sequence: CASSEAGNFGGAFF.

The V gene is TRBV11-3, the J gene TRBJ2-2; 7 positions match TRBD2. Germline V gene data show CDR1 as SGHNT and CDR2 as YENEEA. The CDR3 length is 15 residues. Trimming removed 3 bases from V and 2 bases from J; junction bases left unmatched: 3. The CDR3 region has the DNA TGTGCCAGCAGCTTCAGCGGGAAAAACACCGGGGAGCTGTTTTTT. Translating it yields CASSFSGKNTGELFF.

Details on this clone: One end of the junction does not line up with germline, which may come from a read error. This specimen includes other DNA sequences encoding the same CDR3. The J gene is TRBJ2-1, the V gene TRBV7-2, with unresolved D. The CDR3 spans 13 residues. CDR1 SGHTA and CDR2 FQGNSA come from the germline V gene. The CDR3 DNA follows: TGTGCCAGCAGCTTAACCCCCTATAATGAGCAGTTCTTC. Amino acids: CASSLTPYNEQFF.

The rearrangement uses TRBV28 and TRBJ2-5, with D hard to call. V was shortened by 6 bases and J by 2 bases, with 7 bases between the two germline ends. Germline CDR1 MDHEN, CDR2 SYDVKM. This CDR3 is 12 amino acids long. The CDR3 sequence: CASRDHQETQYF. CDR3 sequence (DNA): TGTGCCAGCAGGGACCATCAAGAGACCCAGTACTTC.

The chain uses TRBV27 and TRBJ1-2; no clear D gene. Germline CDR1 reads MNHEY; CDR2 reads SMNVEV (reference sequence). Trimming stripped 6 bases from V and 5 bases from J, with 25 bases between. CDR3 size: 17 residues. This CDR3 reads CASRSPDIGRPPYGYTF. The CDR3 DNA is TGTGCCAGCAGATCGCCGGATATTGGACGGCCGCCTTATGGCTACACCTTC.

The chain's CDR3 is CASSSTILSPGNTIYF. The CDR3 nucleotides are TGTGCCAGTAGCTCAACGATCCTATCCCCTGGAAACACCATATATTTT. The chain combines TRBV19 with TRBJ1-3; D gene unclear. There are 16 residues in the CDR3. V was shortened by 6 bases and J by 2 bases, with 17 bases between the two germline ends. Looked up from germline, CDR1 is LNHDA and CDR2 is SQIVND (reference sequence).

The gene calls are TRBV4-1 and TRBJ1-1; D call uncertain. Trimming cost V 3 bases and J 1 base, with 6 bases left between them. Germline V gene sequence: CDR1 MGHRA, CDR2 YSYEKL. The CDR3 runs to 13 residues. CDR3 sequence: CASSHAGNTEAFF. CDR3 nucleotide sequence: TGCGCCAGCAGCCACGCAGGGAACACTGAAGCTTTCTTT.

The chain combines TRBV5-1 with TRBJ2-5, with D possibly being TRBD1 (6 bases). Looked up from germline, CDR1 is SGHRS and CDR2 is YFSETQ. CDR3 length: 15 amino acids. The ends were cut back, 2 bases at V and 1 base at J, with 12 bases in the middle. CDR3 DNA sequence: TGCGCCAGCAGCTTACAGGGCGTACGCCAAGAGACCCAGTACTTC. Translating it yields CASSLQGVRQETQYF.

In this sample, this clone turned up a few times. This sequence joins TRBV5-1 and TRBJ1-5; D may be TRBD1 (6 bases). With 4 bases removed from V and 6 bases from J, the gap between germline ends came to 11 bases. CDR1 and CDR2 (germline): SGHRS, YFSETQ. The CDR3 extends over 13 amino acids. The CDR3 DNA sequence: TGCGCCAGCAGCGGGGGGCAGGGTCAGCCCCAGCATTTT. Its translation: CASSGGQGQPQHF.

For this clone: The sample contains more than one DNA sequence encoding this CDR3. The chain carries TRBV5-1 and TRBJ1-4; D is unclear. Germline V gene data show CDR1 as SGHRS and CDR2 as YFSETQ. V was trimmed by 0 bases and J by 2 bases, leaving 8 bases between them. The CDR3 extends over 15 amino acids. The chain's CDR3 is CASSLVAGTNEKLFF. Written as DNA, the CDR3 is TGCGCCAGCAGCTTGGTGGCAGGCACTAATGAAAAACTGTTTTTT.

This rearrangement joins TRBV10-3 to TRBJ1-3; D is undetermined. CDR3 length: 13 amino acids. V was cut by 3 bases and J by 6 bases, with 9 bases left in between. Germline CDR1 and CDR2: ENHRY and SYGVKD. The CDR3 DNA is TGTGCCATCAGTGATCCAGATTCAAACACCATATATTTT. It translates to CAISDPDSNTIYF.

For this clone: Other DNA sequences within the sample encode an identical CDR3. The genes are TRBV4-2 and TRBJ2-7, with 9 bases identical to TRBD2. This CDR3 has 15 amino acids. J gave up 6 bases and V 0 bases, and 6 bases lay outside the gene matches. The germline gives CDR1 LGHNA, CDR2 YNFKEQ. CDR3 coding DNA: TGTGCCAGCAGCCAAGAGACTAGCGGAAGCCCCGAGCAGTACTTC. It codes for CASSQETSGSPEQYF.

This clone was counted between two and nine times. The identical CDR3 is also encoded by other nucleotide sequences in the sample. The rearrangement links TRBV5-1 to TRBJ2-3; no clear D gene. The CDR3 consists of 12 residues. The germline gives CDR1 SGHRS, CDR2 YFSETQ. The V gene lost 0 bases and the J gene lost 5 bases, with 4 bases spanning the gap. As DNA, the CDR3 is TGCGCCAGCAGCTTGGGAGGAGATACGCAGTATTTT. It codes for CASSLGGDTQYF.

The chain's CDR3 is CASSLAPLQGTKNIQYF. CDR3 nucleotides: TGCGCCAGCAGCTTGGCCCCCCTACAGGGTACCAAAAACATTCAGTACTTC. The chain uses TRBV5-1 and TRBJ2-4, with D perhaps matching TRBD1 (6 bases). CDR1 is SGHRS, CDR2 YFSETQ, per germline. This CDR3 is 17 amino acids long. V was shortened by 0 bases and J by 2 bases, with 15 bases between the two germline ends.

V is TRBV7-3 and J is TRBJ2-3; D may match TRBD1 or TRBD2 (5 bases each). Trimming removed 2 bases at V and 4 bases at J, with 10 bases between. Per germline, CDR1 SGHTA and CDR2 FQGTGA. This CDR3 has 14 amino acids. Here the CDR3 reads CASSLLRDADTQYF. The CDR3 nucleotides read TGTGCCAGCAGCTTATTACGGGACGCAGATACGCAGTATTTT.

The CDR3 nucleotides read TGTGCCACCAGCAGGGGGACCGGGACAGGGGACACTGAAGCTTTCTTT. Its protein is CATSRGTGTGDTEAFF. This rearrangement joins TRBV15 to TRBJ1-1; 10 nucleotides match TRBD1. V dropped 3 bases and J dropped 3; count of bases not matched to a gene: 7. The CDR3 is made up of 16 amino acids. Germline V CDR1 and CDR2: LNHNV, YYDKDF (reference sequence).

The V gene is TRBV5-1, the J gene TRBJ2-3; 11 bases agree with TRBD2. Per germline, CDR1 SGHRS and CDR2 YFSETQ. V shed 10 bases, J shed 6 bases, and the junction held 10 bases outside the gene matches. This CDR3 spans 14 amino acids. The CDR3 reads CAGRLAGPQDTQYF. The CDR3 nucleotides are TGCGCCGGAAGACTAGCGGGACCCCAGGATACGCAGTATTTT. Supplemented by reference TRBV5-1 and TRBJ2-3, the full variable domain reads KAGVTQTPRYLIKTRGQQVTLSCSPISGHRSVSWYQQTPGQGLQFLFEYFSETQRNKGNFPGRFSGRQFSNSRSEMNVSTLELGDSALYLCAGRLAGPQDTQYFGPGTRLTVL.

Written as DNA, the CDR3 is TGCAGCGTTGCAGGGAGTCGAATCGGAGCTTTCTTT. It yields the protein CSVAGSRIGAFF. The chain uses TRBV29-1 and TRBJ1-1; tentatively, D is TRBD1 (5 bases). The CDR3 is 12 residues long. Trimming cost V 4 bases and J 10 bases, with 16 bases left between them. Germline V gives CDR1 SQVTM, CDR2 ANQGSEA.

This clone appeared a few times. Other nucleotide sequences from this sample produce the same CDR3. V and J are TRBV5-1 and TRBJ1-1, with D unclear. The CDR3 extends over 14 amino acids. Looked up from germline, CDR1 is SGHRS and CDR2 is YFSETQ. The V gene lost 0 bases and the J gene lost 1 base, with 7 bases spanning the gap. The CDR3 loop is CASSLDRSNTEAFF. In DNA form, the CDR3 reads TGCGCCAGCAGCTTGGACAGATCGAACACTGAAGCTTTCTTT.

The count of this clone is one. This chain links TRBV6-6 with TRBJ2-7; TRBD2 matches 8 bases. The CDR3 has 13 residues. The J segment lost 6 bases and the V segment lost 2 bases, leaving 3 bases of the junction unmatched. Germline lookup yields CDR1 MNHNY and CDR2 SVGAGI (reference sequence). The CDR3 loop is CASSYPLAGEQYF. CDR3 coding DNA: TGTGCCAGCAGTTACCCTCTAGCGGGCGAGCAGTACTTC.

A remark on this clone: Other DNA sequences in this sample translate to the same CDR3. The genes are TRBV7-9 and TRBJ2-5; D is perhaps TRBD2 (5 bases). CDR1 and CDR2 from the germline V gene are SEHNR and FQNEAQ (reference sequence). V was clipped by 3 bases and J by 2 bases, with 13 bases between them. The CDR3 is 15 residues long. CDR3 loop: CASSLGADPQETQYF. The CDR3 region has the DNA TGTGCCAGCAGCTTGGGAGCCGACCCTCAAGAGACCCAGTACTTC.

The chain combines TRBV28 with TRBJ1-3, with unresolved D. CDR1 and CDR2 from the germline V gene are MDHEN and SYDVKM. CDR3 length: 15 amino acids. V lost 6 bases and J lost 0, with 12 bases in between. CDR3 region: CASSPFGHSGNTIYF. CDR3 DNA sequence: TGTGCCAGCAGCCCCTTTGGGCACTCTGGAAACACCATATATTTT.

V and J are TRBV5-1 and TRBJ1-3; D is unresolved. V was shortened by 1 base and J by 4 bases, with 9 bases between the two germline ends. The CDR3 has 14 amino acids. CDR1 and CDR2 from the germline V gene are SGHRS and YFSETQ. CDR3 in amino acids: CASSLLSDGNTIYF. The CDR3 DNA reads TGCGCCAGCAGCTTGTTATCGGACGGAAACACCATATATTTT.

The chain has TRBV28 and TRBJ1-1; no reliable D call. Germline values: CDR1 MDHEN, CDR2 SYDVKM. This CDR3 is 12 amino acids long. Trimming shortened V by 8 bases and J by 3 bases, and 10 bases separated the two germline ends. CDR3 in DNA: TGTGCCAGCGCCAGGCGGGACACTGAAGCTTTCTTT. This codes for CASARRDTEAFF.

About this clone itself: Other DNA sequences in the sample encode the same CDR3. The chain recombines TRBV15 with TRBJ2-3; D is possibly TRBD1 (6 bases). From germline, CDR1 is LNHNV and CDR2 YYDKDF (reference sequence). Deletions cut 0 bases from V and 6 bases from J, with 7 bases between. The CDR3 covers 13 residues. This CDR3 reads CATSRDRGDTQYF. The CDR3 DNA follows: TGTGCCACCAGCAGAGATAGGGGGGATACGCAGTATTTT.